Detailed here is one TCR beta chain. Its antigen remains unidentified. Per-nucleotide qualities are absent, and no much larger clonotype sits a single base away. Library generation was performed with the immunoSEQ multiplex PCR assay. T cell repertoires were profiled by deep sequencing of rearranged TCR beta loci, alongside multiparametric flow cytometry. TCRdb re-hosts the immuneACCESS table, in-frame sequences only. Its copies lack some clones; in the studies checked, an unresolved V gene accounts for under half of them, and the cause for the rest is not known. The sample contains about 22,000 clones, nearly 95% of them found a single time. The top ten hold around 10% of the sample. This sample stems from a study of lymphopenia after photon versus proton radiotherapy (dated by TCRdb to between 2019 and 2020). In terms of the full investigation: Photon and proton radiation therapy were compared by the study for their immunological effects in patients with gastrointestinal tumors who developed high-grade lymphopenia. The cohort included approximately 22 patients with gastrointestinal tumors who developed lymphopenia after receiving either photon or proton therapy. The study was designed to characterize how the impact on the immune system differs between the two radiation modalities. The paper's findings and limits, for the study overall: The survival association was assessed only in patients who died, and the authors presented better survival with proton therapy as a possibility rather than a demonstrated result. During treatment, patients who received photon therapy lost naive T cells and TCR diversity and gained effector/memory populations, whereas patients who received proton therapy remained relatively stable. After the lymphocyte count nadir, photon-treated repertoires showed oligoclonal expansion, especially of CD8+ Temra cells, which drove the drop in diversity. Across the cohort, a larger post-nadir drop in TCR diversity was inversely correlated with overall survival time among patients who died.

Material: peripheral blood, obtained from a patient treated with proton-based radiotherapy. This receptor was obtained from a woman in her 70s with pancreatic cancer. Some clones in this sample may be carry-over from other donors' samples.

The sequence in DNA is TGTGCCAGCAGCCCTCTCGGGACTAGGGACACCGGGGAGCTGTTTTTT. Translated, it reads CASSPLGTRDTGELFF. Recombination connected TRBV9 to TRBJ2-2; 8 bases in the junction line up with TRBD2. The CDR3 starts with the cysteine, ends with the phenylalanine, and has 16 residues. Only the CDR3 DNA stays, 48 bases, in frame from base 1. The CDR1 and CDR2 encoded by the germline V gene are SGDLS and YYNGEE. V is pruned by 4 bases and J by 3 bases, leaving 8 bases of the junction without a gene match.